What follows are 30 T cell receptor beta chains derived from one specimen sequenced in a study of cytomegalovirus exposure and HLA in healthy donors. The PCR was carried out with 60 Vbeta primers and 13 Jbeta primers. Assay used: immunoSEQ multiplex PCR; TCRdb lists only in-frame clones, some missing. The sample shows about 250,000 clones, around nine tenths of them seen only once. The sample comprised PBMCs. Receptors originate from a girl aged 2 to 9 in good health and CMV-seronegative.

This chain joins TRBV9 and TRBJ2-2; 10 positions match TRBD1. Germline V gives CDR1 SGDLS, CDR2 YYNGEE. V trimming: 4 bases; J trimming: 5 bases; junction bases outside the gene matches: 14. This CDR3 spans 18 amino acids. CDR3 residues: CASSPSTARDRGTGELFF. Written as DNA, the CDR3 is TGTGCCAGCAGCCCTTCAACCGCCCGGGACAGGGGAACCGGGGAGCTGTTTTTT.

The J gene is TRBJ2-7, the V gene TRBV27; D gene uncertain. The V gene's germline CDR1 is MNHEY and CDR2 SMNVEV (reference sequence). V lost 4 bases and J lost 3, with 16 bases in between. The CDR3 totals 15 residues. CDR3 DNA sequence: TGTGCCAGCAGTTCTGCCGCGGTTCTGAACTACGAGCAGTACTTC. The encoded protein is CASSSAAVLNYEQYF.

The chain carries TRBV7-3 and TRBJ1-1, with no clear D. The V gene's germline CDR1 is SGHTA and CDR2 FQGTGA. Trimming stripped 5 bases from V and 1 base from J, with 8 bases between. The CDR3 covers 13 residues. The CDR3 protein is CASSRLGNTEAFF. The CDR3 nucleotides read TGTGCCAGCAGCCGACTCGGGAACACTGAAGCTTTCTTT.

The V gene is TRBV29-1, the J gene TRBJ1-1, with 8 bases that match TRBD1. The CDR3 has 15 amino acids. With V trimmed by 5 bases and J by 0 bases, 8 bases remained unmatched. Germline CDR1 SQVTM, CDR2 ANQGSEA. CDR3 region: CSVPRTGNLNTEAFF. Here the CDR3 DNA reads TGCAGCGTTCCCCGGACAGGGAACCTGAACACTGAAGCTTTCTTT.

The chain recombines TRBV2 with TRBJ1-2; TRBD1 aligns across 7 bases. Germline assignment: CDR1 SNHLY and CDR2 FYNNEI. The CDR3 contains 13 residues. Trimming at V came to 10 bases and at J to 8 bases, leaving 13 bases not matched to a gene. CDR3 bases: TGTGCCACCATACAGGGGACGAGGGGAGGCTACACCTTC. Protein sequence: CATIQGTRGGYTF. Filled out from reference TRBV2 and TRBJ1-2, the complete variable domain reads EPEVTQTPSHQVTQMGQEVILRCVPISNHLYFYWYRQILGQKVEFLVSFYNNEISEKSEIFDDQFSVERPDGSNFTLKIRSTKLEDSAMYFCATIQGTRGGYTFGSGTRLTVV.

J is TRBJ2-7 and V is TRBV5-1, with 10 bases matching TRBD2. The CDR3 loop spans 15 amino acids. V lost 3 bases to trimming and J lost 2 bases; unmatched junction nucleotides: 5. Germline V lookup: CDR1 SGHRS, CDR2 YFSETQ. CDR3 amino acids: CASSSGLAVAYEQYF. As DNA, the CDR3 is TGCGCCAGCAGCTCCGGACTAGCGGTCGCCTACGAGCAGTACTTC.

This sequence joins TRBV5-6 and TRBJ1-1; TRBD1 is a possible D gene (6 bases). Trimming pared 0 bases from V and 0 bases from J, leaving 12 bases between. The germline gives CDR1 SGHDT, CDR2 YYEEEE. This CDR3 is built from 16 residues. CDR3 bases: TGTGCCAGCAGCTTGGTGGGGGCCAACATGAACACTGAAGCTTTCTTT. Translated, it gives CASSLVGANMNTEAFF.

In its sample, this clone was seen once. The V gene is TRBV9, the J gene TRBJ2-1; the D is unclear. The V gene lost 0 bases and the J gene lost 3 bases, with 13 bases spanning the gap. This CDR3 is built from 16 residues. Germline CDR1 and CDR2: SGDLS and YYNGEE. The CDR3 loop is CASSVEGEAFYNEQFF. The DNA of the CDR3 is TGTGCCAGCAGCGTAGAAGGTGAGGCCTTCTACAATGAGCAGTTCTTC.

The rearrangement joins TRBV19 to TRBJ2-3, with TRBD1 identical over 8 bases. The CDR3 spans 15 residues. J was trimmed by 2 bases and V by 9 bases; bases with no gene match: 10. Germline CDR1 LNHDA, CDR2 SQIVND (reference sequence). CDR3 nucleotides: TGTGCCAGCAGACAGGGGCTAATATCCACAGATACGCAGTATTTT. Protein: CASRQGLISTDTQYF.

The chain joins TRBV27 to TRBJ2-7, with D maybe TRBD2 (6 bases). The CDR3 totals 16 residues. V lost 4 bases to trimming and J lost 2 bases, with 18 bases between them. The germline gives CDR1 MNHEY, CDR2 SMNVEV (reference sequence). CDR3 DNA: TGTGCCAGCAGTTCCCGCGGAGGGAGAAGGACCTACGAGCAGTACTTC. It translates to CASSSRGGRRTYEQYF.

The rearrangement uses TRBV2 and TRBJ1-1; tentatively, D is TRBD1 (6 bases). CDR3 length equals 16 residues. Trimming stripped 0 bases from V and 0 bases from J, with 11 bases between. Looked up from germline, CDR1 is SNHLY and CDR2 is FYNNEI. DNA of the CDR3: TGTGCCAGCAGTGAAGCGGGGGGGCCCGTGAACACTGAAGCTTTCTTT. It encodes CASSEAGGPVNTEAFF.

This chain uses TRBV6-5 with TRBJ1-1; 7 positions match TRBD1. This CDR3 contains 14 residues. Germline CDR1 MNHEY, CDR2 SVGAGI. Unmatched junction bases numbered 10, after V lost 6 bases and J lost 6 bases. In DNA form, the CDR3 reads TGTGCCAGCAGAGCCACAGGGGCCCAGTCTGAAGCTTTCTTT. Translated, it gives CASRATGAQSEAFF.

CDR3 DNA sequence: TGTGCCAGCAGGGCACAGGGCCGCAGCAATCAGCCCCAGCATTTT. This codes for CASRAQGRSNQPQHF. The chain uses TRBV2 and TRBJ1-5; D might be TRBD1 (6 bases). The CDR3 runs 15 residues. V lost 6 bases to trimming and J lost 1 base, with 13 bases between them. Germline V gives CDR1 SNHLY, CDR2 FYNNEI.

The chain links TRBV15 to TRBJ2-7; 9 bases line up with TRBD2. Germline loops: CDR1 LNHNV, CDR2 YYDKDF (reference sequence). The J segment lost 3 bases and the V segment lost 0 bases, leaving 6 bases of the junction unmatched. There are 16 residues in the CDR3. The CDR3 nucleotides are TGTGCCACCAGCAGAGATCTTGTAGCGGGAGACTACGAGCAGTACTTC. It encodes CATSRDLVAGDYEQYF.

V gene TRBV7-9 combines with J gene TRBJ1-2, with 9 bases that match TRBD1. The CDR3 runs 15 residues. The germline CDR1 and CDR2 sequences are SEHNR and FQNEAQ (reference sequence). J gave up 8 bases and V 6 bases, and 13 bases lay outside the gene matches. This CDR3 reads CASRAGTGYLGGYTF. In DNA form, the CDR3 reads TGTGCCAGCAGAGCCGGGACAGGGTACCTGGGGGGCTACACCTTC.

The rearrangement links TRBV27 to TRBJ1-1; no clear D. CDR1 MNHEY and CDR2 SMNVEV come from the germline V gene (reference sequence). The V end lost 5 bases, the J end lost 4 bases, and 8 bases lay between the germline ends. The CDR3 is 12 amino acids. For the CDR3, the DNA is TGTGCCAGCAGTACCAGTGGCACTGAAGCTTTCTTT. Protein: CASSTSGTEAFF.

CDR3: CASSGAGQVLWSGSNEQFF. CDR3 nucleotides: TGTGCCAGCAGCGGTGCAGGACAGGTCCTTTGGAGCGGGAGCAATGAGCAGTTCTTC. The V call is TRBV7-9, the J call TRBJ2-1; perhaps TRBD2 as D (8 bases). Per the germline V gene, CDR1 is SEHNR and CDR2 is FQNEAQ (reference sequence). V gave up 5 bases and J gave up 6 bases, with 29 bases separating them. The CDR3 runs 19 residues.

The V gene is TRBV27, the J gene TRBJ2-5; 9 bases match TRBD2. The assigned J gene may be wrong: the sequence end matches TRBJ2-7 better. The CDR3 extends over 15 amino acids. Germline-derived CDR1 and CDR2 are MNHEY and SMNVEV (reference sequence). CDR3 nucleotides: TGTGCCAGCAGTTTATTGGCGGGAGGGCCTTACGAGCAGTACTTC. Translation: CASSLLAGGPYEQYF.

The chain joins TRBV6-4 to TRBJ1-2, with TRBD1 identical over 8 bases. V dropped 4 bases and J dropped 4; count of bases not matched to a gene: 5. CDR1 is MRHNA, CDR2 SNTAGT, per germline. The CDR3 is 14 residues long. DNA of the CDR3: TGTGCCAGCAGTGTTAACAGGGGGGGCTATGGCTACACCTTC. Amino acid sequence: CASSVNRGGYGYTF.

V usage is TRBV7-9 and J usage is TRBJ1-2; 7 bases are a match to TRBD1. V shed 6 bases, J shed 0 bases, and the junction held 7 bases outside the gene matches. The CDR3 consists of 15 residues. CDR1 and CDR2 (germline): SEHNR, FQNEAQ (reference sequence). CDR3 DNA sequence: TGTGCCAGCAGTTTCGGACAGGCCGCTAACTATGGCTACACCTTC. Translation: CASSFGQAANYGYTF.

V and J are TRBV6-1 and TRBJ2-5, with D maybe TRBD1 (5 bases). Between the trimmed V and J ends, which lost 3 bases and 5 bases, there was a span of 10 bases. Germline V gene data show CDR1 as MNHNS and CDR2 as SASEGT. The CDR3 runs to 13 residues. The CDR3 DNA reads TGTGCCAGCAGTGACAGGGCTGTTGAGACCCAGTACTTC. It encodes CASSDRAVETQYF.

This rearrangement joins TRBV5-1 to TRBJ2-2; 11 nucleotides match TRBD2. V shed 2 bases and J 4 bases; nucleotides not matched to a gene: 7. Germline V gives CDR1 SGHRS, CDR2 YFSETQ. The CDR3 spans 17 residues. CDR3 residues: CASSFGLAGGTTGELFF. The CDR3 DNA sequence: TGCGCCAGCAGCTTTGGGTTAGCGGGAGGGACCACCGGGGAGCTGTTTTTT.

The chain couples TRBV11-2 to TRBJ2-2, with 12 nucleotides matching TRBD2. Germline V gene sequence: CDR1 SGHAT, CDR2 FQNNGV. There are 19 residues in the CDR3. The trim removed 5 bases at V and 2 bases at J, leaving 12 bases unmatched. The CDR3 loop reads CASSPYPSGGALNTGELFF. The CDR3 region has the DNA TGTGCCAGCAGCCCCTACCCTAGCGGGGGGGCCTTAAACACCGGGGAGCTGTTTTTT.

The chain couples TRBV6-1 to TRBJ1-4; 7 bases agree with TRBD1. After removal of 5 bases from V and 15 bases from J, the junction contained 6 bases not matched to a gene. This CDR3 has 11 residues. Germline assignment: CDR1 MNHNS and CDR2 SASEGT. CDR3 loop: CASSYGGQVFF. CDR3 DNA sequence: TGTGCCAGCAGTTATGGAGGACAGGTGTTTTTT.

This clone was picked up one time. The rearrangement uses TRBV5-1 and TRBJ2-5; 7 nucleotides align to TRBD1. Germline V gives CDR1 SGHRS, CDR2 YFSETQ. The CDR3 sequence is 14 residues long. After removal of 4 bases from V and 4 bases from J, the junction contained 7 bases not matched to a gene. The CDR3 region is CASSPRTGGETQYF. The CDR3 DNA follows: TGCGCCAGCAGCCCGAGGACAGGAGGAGAGACCCAGTACTTC.

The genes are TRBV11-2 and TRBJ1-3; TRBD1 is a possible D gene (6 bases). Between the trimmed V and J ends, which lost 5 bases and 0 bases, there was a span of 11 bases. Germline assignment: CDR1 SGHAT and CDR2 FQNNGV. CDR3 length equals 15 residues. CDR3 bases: TGTGCCAGCAGCCCTACAGGGAGCTCTGGAAACACCATATATTTT. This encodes CASSPTGSSGNTIYF.

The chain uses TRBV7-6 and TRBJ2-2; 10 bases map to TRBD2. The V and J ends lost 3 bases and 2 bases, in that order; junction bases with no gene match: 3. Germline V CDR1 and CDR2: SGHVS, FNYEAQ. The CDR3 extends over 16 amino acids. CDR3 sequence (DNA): TGTGCCAGCAGCTTGGGACTAGCGAGAAACACCGGGGAGCTGTTTTTT. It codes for CASSLGLARNTGELFF.

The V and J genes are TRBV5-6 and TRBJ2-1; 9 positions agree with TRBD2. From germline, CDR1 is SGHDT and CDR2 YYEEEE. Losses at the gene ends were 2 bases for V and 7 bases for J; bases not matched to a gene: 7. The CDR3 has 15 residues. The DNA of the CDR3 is TGTGCCAGCAGCTTTTGGCGGGAGGGGGGGAATGAGCAGTTCTTC. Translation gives CASSFWREGGNEQFF.

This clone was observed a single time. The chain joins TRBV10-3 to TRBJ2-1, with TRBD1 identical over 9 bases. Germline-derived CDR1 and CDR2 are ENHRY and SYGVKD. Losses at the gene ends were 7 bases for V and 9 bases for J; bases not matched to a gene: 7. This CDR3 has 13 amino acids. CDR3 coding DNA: TGTGCCATCAACCCGGGACAGGGAGTTGAGCAGTTCTTC. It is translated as CAINPGQGVEQFF.

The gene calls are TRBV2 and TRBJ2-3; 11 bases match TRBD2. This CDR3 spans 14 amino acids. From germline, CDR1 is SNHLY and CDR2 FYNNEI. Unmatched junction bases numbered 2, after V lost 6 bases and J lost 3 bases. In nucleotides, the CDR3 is TGTGCCAGCAGGACTAGCGGGGTGACAGATACGCAGTATTTT. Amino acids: CASRTSGVTDTQYF.